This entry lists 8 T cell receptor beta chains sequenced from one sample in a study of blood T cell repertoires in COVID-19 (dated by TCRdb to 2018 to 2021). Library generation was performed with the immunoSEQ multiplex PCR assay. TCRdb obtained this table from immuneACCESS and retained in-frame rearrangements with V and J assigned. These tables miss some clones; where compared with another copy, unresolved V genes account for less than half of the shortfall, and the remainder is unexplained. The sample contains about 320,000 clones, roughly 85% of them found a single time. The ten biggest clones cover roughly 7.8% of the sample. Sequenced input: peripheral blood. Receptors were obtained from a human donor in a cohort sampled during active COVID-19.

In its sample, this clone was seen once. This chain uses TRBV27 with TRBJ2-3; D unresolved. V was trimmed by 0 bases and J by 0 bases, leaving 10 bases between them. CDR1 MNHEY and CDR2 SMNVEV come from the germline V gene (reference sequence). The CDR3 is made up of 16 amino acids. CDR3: CASSLSYEDSTDTQYF. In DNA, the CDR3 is TGTGCCAGCAGTTTATCGTATGAGGATAGCACAGATACGCAGTATTTT.

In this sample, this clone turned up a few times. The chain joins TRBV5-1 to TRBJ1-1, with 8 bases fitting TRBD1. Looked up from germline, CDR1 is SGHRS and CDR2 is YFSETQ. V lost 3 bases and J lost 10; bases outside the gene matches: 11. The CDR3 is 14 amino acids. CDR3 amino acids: CASSSYDRGGVAFF. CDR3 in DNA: TGCGCCAGCAGCTCCTATGACAGGGGAGGTGTAGCTTTCTTT.

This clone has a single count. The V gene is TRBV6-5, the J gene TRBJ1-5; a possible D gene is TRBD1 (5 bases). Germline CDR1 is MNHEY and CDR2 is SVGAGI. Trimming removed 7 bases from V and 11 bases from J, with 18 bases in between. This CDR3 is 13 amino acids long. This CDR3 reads CASKVGGSRSQHF. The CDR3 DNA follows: TGTGCCAGCAAGGTCGGGGGTTCGAGGTCCCAGCATTTT.

The CDR3: CASSAKTGGGYGANVLTF. DNA of the CDR3: TGTGCCAGTAGTGCCAAGACAGGGGGCGGCTATGGGGCCAACGTCCTGACTTTC. V usage is TRBV19 and J usage is TRBJ2-6; 10 nucleotides align to TRBD1. After removal of 5 bases from V and 3 bases from J, the junction contained 10 bases not matched to a gene. The germline CDR1 and CDR2 sequences are LNHDA and SQIVND (reference sequence). The CDR3 is 18 residues long.

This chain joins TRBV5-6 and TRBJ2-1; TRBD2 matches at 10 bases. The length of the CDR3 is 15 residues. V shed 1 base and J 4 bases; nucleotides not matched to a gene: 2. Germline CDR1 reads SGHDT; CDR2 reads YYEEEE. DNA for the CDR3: TGTGCCAGCAGCTTGTCACTAGCGGGGTACAATGAGCAGTTCTTC. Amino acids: CASSLSLAGYNEQFF.

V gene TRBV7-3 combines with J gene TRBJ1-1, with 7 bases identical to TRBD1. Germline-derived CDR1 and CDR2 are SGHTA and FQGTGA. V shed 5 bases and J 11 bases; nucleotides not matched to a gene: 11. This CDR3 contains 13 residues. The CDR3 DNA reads TGTGCCAGCAGCGAAGACAGGGAAAGAAGTGCTTTCTTT. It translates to CASSEDRERSAFF.

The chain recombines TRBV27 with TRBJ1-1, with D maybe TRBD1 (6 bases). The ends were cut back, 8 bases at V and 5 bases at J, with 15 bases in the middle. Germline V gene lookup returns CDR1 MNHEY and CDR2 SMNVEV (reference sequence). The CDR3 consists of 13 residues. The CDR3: CASGRSGVTEAFF. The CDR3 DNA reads TGTGCCAGCGGTCGGTCAGGGGTAACTGAAGCTTTCTTT.

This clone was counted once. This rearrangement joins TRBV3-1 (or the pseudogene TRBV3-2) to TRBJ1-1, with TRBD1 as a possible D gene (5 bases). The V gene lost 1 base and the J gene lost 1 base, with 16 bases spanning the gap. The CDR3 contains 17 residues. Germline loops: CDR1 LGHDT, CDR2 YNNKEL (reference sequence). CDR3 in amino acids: CASSQGWAVRENTEAFF. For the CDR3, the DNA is TGTGCCAGCAGCCAAGGTTGGGCAGTCAGGGAGAACACTGAAGCTTTCTTT.